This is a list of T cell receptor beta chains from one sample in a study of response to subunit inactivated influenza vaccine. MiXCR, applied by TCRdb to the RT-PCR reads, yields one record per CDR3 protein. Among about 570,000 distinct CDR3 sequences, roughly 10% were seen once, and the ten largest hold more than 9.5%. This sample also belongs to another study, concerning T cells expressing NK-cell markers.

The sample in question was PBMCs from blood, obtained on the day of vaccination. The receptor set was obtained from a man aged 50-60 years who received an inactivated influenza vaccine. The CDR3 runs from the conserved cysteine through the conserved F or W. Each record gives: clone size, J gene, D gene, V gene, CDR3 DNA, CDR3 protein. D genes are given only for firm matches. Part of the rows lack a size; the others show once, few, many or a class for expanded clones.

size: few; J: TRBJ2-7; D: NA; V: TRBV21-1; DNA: TGTGCCAGCAGCACGACCCGGGACCGACTGCTCGAGCAGTACTTC; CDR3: CASSTTRDRLLEQYF
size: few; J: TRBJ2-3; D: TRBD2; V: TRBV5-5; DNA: TGTGCCAGCAGCTTGGCTGGACTAGCGACCGATACGCAGTATTTT; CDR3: CASSLAGLATDTQYF
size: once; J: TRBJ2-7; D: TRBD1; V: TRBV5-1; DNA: TGCGCCAGCAGCTCACAGGGGAACTACGAGCAGTACTTC; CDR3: CASSSQGNYEQYF
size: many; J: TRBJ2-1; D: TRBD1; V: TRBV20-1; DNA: TGCAGTGCTAGGTGGGACAGCTACAATGAGCAGTTCTTC; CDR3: CSARWDSYNEQFF
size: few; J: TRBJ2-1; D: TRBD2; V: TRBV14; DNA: TGTGCCAGCAGCCAAGCGGTACTAGCGGGGTCCTACAATGAGCAGTTCTTC; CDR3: CASSQAVLAGSYNEQFF
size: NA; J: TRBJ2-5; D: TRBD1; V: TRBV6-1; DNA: TGTGCCAGCAGTACGAGGGGGCCGCAAGAGACCCAGTACTTC; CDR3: CASSTRGPQETQYF
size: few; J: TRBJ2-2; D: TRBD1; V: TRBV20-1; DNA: TGCAGTGCTAGAGATCCGGGACAGGGGAATTCCGGGGAGCTGTTTTTT; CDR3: CSARDPGQGNSGELFF
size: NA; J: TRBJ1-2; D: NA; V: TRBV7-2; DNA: TGTGCCAGCAGCTTTACCGAGGCCAACTATGGCTACACCTTC; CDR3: CASSFTEANYGYTF
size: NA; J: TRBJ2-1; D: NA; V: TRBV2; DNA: TGTGCCAGCTCCCTTCTAGCCCAAGAGCAGTTCTTC; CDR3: CASSLLAQEQFF
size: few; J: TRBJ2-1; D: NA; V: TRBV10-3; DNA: TGTGCCACCGAGGCAGTTTCCTACAATGAGCAGTTCTTC; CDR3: CATEAVSYNEQFF
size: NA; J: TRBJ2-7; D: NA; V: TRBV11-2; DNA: TGTGCCAGCAGAGATAATAGGGCGAGCTCCTACGAGCAGTACTTC; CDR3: CASRDNRASSYEQYF
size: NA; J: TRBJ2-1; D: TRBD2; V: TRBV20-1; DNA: TGCAGTGCTAGTCTACCACTAGCGGGAAGTAATGAGCAGTTCTTC; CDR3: CSASLPLAGSNEQFF
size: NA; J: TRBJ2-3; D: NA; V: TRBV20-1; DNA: TGCAGTGCTACCAAGGGGCAGGGGATTTATACGCAGTATTTT; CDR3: CSATKGQGIYTQYF
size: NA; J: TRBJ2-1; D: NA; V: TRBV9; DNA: TGTGCCAGCAGCGAGGGGCGGGTCGGCAATGAGCAGTTCTTC; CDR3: CASSEGRVGNEQFF
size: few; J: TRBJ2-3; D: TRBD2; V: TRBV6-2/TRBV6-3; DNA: TGTGCCAGCAGTTACGCCGGGACTAGCGGGAGGCGCACAGATACGCAGTATTTT; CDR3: CASSYAGTSGRRTDTQYF
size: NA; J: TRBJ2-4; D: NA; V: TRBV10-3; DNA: TGTGCCATCAGTGAATCACTGCCGGGGGCCAAAAACATTCAGTACTTC; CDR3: CAISESLPGAKNIQYF
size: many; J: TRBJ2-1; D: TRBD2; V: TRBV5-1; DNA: TGCGCCAGCAGCCTAAGGGCTAGCGGGGCGCTACAAATCTACAATGAGCAGTTCTTC; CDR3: CASSLRASGALQIYNEQFF
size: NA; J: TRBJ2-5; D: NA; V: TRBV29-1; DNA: TGCAGCGTTGAGGGGTATTTGGAGACCCAGTACTTC; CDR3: CSVEGYLETQYF
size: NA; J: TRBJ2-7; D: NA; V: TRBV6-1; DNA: TGTGCCAGCACTCCCTACATGTCGGGGGGCGTGGACGAGCAGTACTTC; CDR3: CASTPYMSGGVDEQYF
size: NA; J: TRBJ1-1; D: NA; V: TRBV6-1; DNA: TGTGCCAGCTCGGTTATAACATCGAACACTGAAGCTTTCTTT; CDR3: CASSVITSNTEAFF
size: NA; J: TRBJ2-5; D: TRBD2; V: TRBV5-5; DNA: TGTGCCAGCAGCTTGGGGGGACTAGCGGGAGTCGAGACCCAGTACTTC; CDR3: CASSLGGLAGVETQYF
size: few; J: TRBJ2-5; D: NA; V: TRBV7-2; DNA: TGTGCCAGCAGCTTAGCACAGGTGGAGACCCAGTACTTC; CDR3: CASSLAQVETQYF